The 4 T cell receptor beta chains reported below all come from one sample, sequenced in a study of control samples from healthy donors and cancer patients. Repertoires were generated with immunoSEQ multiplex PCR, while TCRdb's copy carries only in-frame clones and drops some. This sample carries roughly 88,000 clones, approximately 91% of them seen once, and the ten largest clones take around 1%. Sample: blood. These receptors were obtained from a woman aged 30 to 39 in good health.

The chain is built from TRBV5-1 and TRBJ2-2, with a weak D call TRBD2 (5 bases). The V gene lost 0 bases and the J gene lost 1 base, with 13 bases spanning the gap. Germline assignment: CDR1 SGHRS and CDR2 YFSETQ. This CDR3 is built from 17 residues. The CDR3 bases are TGCGCCAGCAGCTTGGTGGAGGCTTGGCGGAACACCGGGGAGCTGTTTTTT. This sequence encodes CASSLVEAWRNTGELFF.

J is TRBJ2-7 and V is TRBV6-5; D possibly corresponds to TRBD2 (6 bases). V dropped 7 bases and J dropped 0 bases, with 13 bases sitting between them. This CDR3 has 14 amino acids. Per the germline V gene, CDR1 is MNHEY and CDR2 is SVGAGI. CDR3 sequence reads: CASILMGGSYEQYF. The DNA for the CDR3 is TGTGCCAGCATCCTTATGGGGGGCTCCTACGAGCAGTACTTC.

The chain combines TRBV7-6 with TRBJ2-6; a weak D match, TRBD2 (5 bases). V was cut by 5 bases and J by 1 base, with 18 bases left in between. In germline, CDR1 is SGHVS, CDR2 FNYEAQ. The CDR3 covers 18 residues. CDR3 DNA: TGTGCCAGCAGCCCAGTTCCGGCGGGCACATCTGGGGCCAACGTCCTGACTTTC. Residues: CASSPVPAGTSGANVLTF.

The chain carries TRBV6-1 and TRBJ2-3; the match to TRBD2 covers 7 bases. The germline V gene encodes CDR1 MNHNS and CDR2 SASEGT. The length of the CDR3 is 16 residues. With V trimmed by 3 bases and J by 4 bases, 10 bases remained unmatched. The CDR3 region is CASSDWSAGEADTQYF. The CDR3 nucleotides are TGTGCCAGCAGTGACTGGAGTGCGGGAGAAGCAGATACGCAGTATTTT.